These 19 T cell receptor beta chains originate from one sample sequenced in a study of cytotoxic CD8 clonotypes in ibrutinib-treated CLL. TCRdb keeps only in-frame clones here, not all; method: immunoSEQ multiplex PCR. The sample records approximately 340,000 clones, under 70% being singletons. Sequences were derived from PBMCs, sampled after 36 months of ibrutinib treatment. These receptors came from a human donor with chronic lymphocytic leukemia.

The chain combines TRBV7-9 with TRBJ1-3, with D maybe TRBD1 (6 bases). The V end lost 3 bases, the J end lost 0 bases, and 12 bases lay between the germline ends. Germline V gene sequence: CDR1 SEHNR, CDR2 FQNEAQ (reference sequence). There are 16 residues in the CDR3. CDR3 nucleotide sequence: TGTGCCAGCAGCTTGACAGGCCCGCTCTCTGGAAACACCATATATTTT. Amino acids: CASSLTGPLSGNTIYF.

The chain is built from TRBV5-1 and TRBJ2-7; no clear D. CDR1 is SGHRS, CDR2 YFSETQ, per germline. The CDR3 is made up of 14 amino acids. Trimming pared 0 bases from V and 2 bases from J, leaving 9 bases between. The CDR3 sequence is CASSLEVDTYEQYF. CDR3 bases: TGCGCCAGCAGCTTGGAGGTAGATACCTACGAGCAGTACTTC.

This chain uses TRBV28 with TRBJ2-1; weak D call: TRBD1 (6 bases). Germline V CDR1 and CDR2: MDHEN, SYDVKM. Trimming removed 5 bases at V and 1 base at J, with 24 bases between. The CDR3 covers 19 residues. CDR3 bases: TGTGCCAGCAGTAATCCCCCCCTGATAACAGGGATATCCTACAATGAGCAGTTCTTC. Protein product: CASSNPPLITGISYNEQFF.

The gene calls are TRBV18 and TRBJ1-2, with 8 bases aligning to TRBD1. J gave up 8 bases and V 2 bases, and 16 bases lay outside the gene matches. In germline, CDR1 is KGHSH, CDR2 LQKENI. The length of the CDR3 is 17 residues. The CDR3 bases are TGTGCCAGCTCACCAAGTACACAGGGGGGTATGAGTCAAGGCTACACCTTC. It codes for CASSPSTQGGMSQGYTF.

DNA of the CDR3: TGTGCCATCACGCGGCCGGGACCGTCCTACGAGCAGTACTTC. Translated, it gives CAITRPGPSYEQYF. This rearrangement joins TRBV10-3 to TRBJ2-7; D possibly uses TRBD1 or TRBD2 (5 bases each). CDR1 and CDR2 from the germline V gene are ENHRY and SYGVKD. The CDR3 spans 14 residues. Trimming shortened V by 7 bases and J by 1 base, and 14 bases separated the two germline ends.

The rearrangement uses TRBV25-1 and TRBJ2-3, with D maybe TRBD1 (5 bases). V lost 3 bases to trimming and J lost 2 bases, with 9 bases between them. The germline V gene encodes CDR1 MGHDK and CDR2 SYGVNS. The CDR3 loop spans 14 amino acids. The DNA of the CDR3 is TGTGCCAGCAGTGATTTTGGGGCCACAGATACGCAGTATTTT. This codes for CASSDFGATDTQYF.

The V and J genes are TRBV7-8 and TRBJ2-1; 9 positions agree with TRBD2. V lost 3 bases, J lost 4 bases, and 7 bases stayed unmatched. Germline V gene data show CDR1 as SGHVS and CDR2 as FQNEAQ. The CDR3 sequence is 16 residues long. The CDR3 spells CASSLGRRGGYNEQFF. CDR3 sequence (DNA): TGTGCCAGCAGCTTGGGGCGGCGGGGGGGGTACAATGAGCAGTTCTTC.

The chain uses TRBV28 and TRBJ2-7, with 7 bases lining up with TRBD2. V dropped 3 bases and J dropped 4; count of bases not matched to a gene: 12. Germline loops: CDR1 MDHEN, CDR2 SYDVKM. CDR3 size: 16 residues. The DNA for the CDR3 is TGTGCCAGCAGTTTCCAAGCGGGGTACCGAACTTACGAGCAGTACTTC. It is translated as CASSFQAGYRTYEQYF.

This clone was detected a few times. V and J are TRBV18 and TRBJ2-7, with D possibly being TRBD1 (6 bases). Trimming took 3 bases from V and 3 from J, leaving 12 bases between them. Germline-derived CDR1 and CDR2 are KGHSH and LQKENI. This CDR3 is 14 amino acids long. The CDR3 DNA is TGTGCCAGCTCACCCGGCTACAGGGACTACGAGCAGTACTTC. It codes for CASSPGYRDYEQYF. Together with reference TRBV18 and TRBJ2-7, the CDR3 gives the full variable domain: NAGVMQNPRHLVRRRGQEARLRCSPMKGHSHVYWYRQLPEEGLKFMVYLQKENIIDESGMPKERFSAEFPKEGPSILRIQQVVRGDSAAYFCASSPGYRDYEQYFGPGTRLTVT.

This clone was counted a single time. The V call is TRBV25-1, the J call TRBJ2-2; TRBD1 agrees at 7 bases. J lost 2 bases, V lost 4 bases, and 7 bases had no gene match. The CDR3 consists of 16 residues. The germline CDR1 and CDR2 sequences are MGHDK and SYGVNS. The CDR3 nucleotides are TGTGCCAGCAGTGGCCCGGGACAGTTAAACACCGGGGAGCTGTTTTTT. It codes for CASSGPGQLNTGELFF.

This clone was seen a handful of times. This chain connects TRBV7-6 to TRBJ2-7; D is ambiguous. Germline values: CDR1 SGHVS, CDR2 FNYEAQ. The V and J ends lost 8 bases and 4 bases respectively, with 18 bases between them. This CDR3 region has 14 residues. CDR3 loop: CASAKPANGYEQYF. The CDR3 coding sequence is TGTGCCAGCGCAAAACCCGCGAATGGTTACGAGCAGTACTTC.

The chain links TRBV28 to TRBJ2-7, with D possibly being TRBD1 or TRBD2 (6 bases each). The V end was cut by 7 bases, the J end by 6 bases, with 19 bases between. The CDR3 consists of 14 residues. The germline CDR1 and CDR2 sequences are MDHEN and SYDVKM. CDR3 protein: CASISQGEGGEQYF. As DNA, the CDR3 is TGTGCCAGCATCTCACAGGGAGAGGGGGGCGAGCAGTACTTC.

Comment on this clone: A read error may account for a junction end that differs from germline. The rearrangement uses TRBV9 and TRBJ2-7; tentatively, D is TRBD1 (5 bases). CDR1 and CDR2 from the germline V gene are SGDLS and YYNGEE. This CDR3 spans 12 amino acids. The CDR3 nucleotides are TGTGCCAGCAGTGTAGACAGAAGCGAGCAGTACTTC. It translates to CASSVDRSEQYF.

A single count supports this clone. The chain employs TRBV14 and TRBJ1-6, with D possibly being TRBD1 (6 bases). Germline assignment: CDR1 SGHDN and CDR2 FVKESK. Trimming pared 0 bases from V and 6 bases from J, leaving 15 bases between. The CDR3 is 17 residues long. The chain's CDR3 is CASSQEIGQGLNSPLHF. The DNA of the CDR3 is TGTGCCAGCAGCCAAGAAATTGGTCAGGGGCTTAATTCACCCCTCCACTTT.

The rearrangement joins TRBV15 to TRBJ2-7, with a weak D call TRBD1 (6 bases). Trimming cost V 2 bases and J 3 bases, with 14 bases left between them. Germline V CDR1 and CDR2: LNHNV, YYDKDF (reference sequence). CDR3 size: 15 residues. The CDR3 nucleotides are TGTGCCACCAGCAGACCAGGGGACGCAAACTACGAGCAGTACTTC. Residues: CATSRPGDANYEQYF.

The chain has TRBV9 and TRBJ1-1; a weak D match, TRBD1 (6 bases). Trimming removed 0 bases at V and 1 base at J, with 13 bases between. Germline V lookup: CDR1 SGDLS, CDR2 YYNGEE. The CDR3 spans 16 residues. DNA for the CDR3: TGTGCCAGCAGCGTAGATGCAGGACAGCCGAACACTGAAGCTTTCTTT. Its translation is CASSVDAGQPNTEAFF.

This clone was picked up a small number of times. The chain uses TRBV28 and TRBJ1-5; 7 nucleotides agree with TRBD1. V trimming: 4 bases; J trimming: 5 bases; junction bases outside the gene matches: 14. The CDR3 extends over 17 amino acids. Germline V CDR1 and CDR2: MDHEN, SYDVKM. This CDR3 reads CASSSPPGRGFYQPQHF. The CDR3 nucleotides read TGTGCCAGCAGTTCCCCACCGGGCAGGGGGTTTTATCAGCCCCAGCATTTT.

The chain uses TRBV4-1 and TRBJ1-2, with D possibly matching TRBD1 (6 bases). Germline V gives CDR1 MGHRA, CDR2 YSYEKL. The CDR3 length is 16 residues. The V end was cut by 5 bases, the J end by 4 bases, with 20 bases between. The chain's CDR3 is CASSFLQGSPGYGYTF. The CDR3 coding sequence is TGCGCCAGCAGCTTTTTACAGGGAAGCCCCGGCTATGGCTACACCTTC.

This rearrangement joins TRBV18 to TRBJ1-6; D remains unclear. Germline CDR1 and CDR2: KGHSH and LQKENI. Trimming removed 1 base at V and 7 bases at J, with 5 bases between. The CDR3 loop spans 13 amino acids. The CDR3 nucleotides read TGTGCCAGCTCACCACAGCCGAATTCACCCCTCCACTTT. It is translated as CASSPQPNSPLHF. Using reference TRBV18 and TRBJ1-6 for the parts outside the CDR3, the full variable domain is NAGVMQNPRHLVRRRGQEARLRCSPMKGHSHVYWYRQLPEEGLKFMVYLQKENIIDESGMPKERFSAEFPKEGPSILRIQQVVRGDSAAYFCASSPQPNSPLHFGNGTRLTVT.